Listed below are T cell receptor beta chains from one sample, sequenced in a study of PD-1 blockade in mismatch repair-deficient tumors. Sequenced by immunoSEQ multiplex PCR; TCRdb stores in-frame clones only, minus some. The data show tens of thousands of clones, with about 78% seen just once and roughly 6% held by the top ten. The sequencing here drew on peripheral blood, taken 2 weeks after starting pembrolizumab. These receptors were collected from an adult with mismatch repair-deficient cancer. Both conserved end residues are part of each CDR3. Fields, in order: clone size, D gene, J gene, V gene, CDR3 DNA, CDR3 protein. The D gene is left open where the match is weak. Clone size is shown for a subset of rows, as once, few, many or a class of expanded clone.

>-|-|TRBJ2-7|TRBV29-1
TGCAGCGTTGAACTACGGGGGTCCGGTCTGGACGAGCAGTACTTC
CSVELRGSGLDEQYF
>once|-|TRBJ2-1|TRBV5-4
TGTGCCCAAACGACCGCCGCCGGTGAGCAGTTCTTC
CAQTTAAGEQFF
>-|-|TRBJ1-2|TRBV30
TGTGCCTGGAGTCCCGACGGCTATGGCTACACCTTC
CAWSPDGYGYTF
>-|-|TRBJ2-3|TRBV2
TGTGCCAGCAGTGGGGGTCTGGCGCCTAGCACAGATACGCAGTATTTT
CASSGGLAPSTDTQYF
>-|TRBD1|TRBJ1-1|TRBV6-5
TGTGCCAGCAGACAGGGGGCGGAAAGAGTTGAAGCTTTCTTT
CASRQGAERVEAFF
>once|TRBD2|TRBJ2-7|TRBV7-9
TGTGCCAGCAGGGTCGTGCGACTAGCGGACTCGTCTGAGCAGTACTTC
CASRVVRLADSSEQYF
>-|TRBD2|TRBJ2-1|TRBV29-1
TGCAGCGTCACTAGCGGGAGGGCCCGCGGGCAGTTCTTC
CSVTSGRARGQFF
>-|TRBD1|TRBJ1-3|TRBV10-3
TGTGCCATCAGTGACCCAACAGGGGGCACTGGAAACACCATATATTTT
CAISDPTGGTGNTIYF
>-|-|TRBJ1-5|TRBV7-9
TGTGCCAGCAGCCCCGAGGCGGGGGGCTTGCAGCCCCAGCATTTT
CASSPEAGGLQPQHF
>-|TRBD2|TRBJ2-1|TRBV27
TGTGCCAGCAGTTTCCGGGGAGGGAATGAGCAGTTCTTC
CASSFRGGNEQFF
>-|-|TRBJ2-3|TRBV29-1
TGCAGCGTGACAAGGACCACAGATACGCAGTATTTT
CSVTRTTDTQYF
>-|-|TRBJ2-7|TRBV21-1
TGTGCCAGCAGCAAAGAGACAAGATACGAGCAGTACTTC
CASSKETRYEQYF
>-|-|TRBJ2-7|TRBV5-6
TGTGCCAGCAGCTTGGCCGCGGGTCTTCCTGGGGAGCAGTACTTC
CASSLAAGLPGEQYF
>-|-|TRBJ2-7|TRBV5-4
TGTGCCAGCAGTCTCCTCGCCGGGACTCTAAACGAGCAGTACTTC
CASSLLAGTLNEQYF
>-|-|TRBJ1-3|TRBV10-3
TGTGCCATCGAGTCCGCGGTTTCTGGAAACACCATATATTTT
CAIESAVSGNTIYF
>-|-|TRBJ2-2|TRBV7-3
TGTGCCAGCAGCTTGGGTGGGGGGCTCACCGGGGAGCTGTTTTTT
CASSLGGGLTGELFF
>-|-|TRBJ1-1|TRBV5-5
TGTGCCAGCAGCTTGACCGTGAACACTGAAGCTTTCTTT
CASSLTVNTEAFF
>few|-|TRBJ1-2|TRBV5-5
TGTGCCAGCAGCGGCTTTCGAGGAGGAGGCTACACCTTC
CASSGFRGGGYTF
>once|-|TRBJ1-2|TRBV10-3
TGTGCCACCCGAGTGAACCCCGGCTTCTATGGCTACACCTTC
CATRVNPGFYGYTF
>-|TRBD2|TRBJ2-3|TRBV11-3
TGTGCCAGCAGCCCCCCGGGGGGGGGTGGCACAGATACGCAGTATTTT
CASSPPGGGGTDTQYF
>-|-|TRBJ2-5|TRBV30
TGTGCCTGGTCAGAAGGGTTAGTTGGTGAGACCCAGTACTTC
CAWSEGLVGETQYF
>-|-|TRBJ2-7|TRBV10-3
TGTGCCATTAGCGGAGGACTCACCTACGAGCAGTACTTC
CAISGGLTYEQYF
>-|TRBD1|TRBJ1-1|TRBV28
TGTGCCAGCACCTCGACAGGGATGGACACTGAAGCTTTCTTT
CASTSTGMDTEAFF
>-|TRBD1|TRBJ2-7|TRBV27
TGTGCCAGCAGCCTTTCCTGGGACAGGAGTACCTACGAGCAGTACTTC
CASSLSWDRSTYEQYF
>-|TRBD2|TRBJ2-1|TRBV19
TGTGCCAGTAGTATGCTAGCGGGAGTTGTGGATGAGCAGTTCTTC
CASSMLAGVVDEQFF
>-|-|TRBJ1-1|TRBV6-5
TGTGCCAGCAGTCGGACGGCGAACACTGAAGCTTTCTTT
CASSRTANTEAFF
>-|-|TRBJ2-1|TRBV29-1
TGCAGCGTTGTCCAATCGAGCGGTATCGGGCAGTTCTTC
CSVVQSSGIGQFF
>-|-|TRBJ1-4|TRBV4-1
TGCGCCAGCAGCCATCCCTATGAAAAACTGTTTTTT
CASSHPYEKLFF
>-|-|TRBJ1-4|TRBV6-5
TGTGCCAGCGGATCGTTCTGGTCCACTAATGAAAAACTGTTTTTT
CASGSFWSTNEKLFF
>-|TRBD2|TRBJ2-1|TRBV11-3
TGTGCCAGCAGCTTACTTACTAGCGGGAATGATGAGCAGTTCTTC
CASSLLTSGNDEQFF
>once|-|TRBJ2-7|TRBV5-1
TGCGCCAGCAGTTGGAGGAACCCGAGCCAGGACGAGCAGTACTTC
CASSWRNPSQDEQYF
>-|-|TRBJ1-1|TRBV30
TGTGCCTGGAGTATACAGGGTAGGGCTTTCTTT
CAWSIQGRAFF
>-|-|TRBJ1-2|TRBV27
TGTGCCAGCAGTTTCCGGGACCCGGCTGTTAATGGCTACACCTTC
CASSFRDPAVNGYTF
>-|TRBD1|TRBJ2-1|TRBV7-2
TGTGCCAGCAGCTTACTTGGCCGGGACAGGGGGCACAATGAGCAGTTCTTC
CASSLLGRDRGHNEQFF
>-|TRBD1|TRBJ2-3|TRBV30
TGTGCCTGGAGTACCGGGACAGGGGGCTTTCTTGGGGATACGCAGTATTTT
CAWSTGTGGFLGDTQYF
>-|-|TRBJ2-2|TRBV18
TGTGCCAGCTCCCGAGGGGACTCGAACACCGGGGAGCTGTTTTTT
CASSRGDSNTGELFF
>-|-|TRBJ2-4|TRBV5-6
TGTGCCAGCAGCTTGGTGGGGCTGGCCAAAAACATTCAGTACTTC
CASSLVGLAKNIQYF
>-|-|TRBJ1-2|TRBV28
TGTGCCAGCAGCCAAAAAGGCAGCTTCTATGGCTACACCTTC
CASSQKGSFYGYTF
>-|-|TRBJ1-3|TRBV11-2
TGTGCCAGCAGCTTAGGGGGGCCTGGAAACACCATATATTTT
CASSLGGPGNTIYF
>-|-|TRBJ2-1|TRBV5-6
TGTGCCAGCAGAGAGAATCTAGCGCCTTCCTACAATGAGCAGTTCTTC
CASRENLAPSYNEQFF